This T cell receptor (beta chain) came from a study of CD8+ T cells in alopecia areata (dated by TCRdb to the late 2010s). Study-level background: Treated patients were enrolled in an open-label pilot trial of oral tofacitinib at 5 to 10 mg twice daily for moderate-to-severe alopecia areata. Patients received tofacitinib for 6 to 18 months and were then followed off drug for 6 months to check for delayed response and recurrence. In treated patients, disease severity was measured using the SALT score, which gives the percentage of scalp surface area affected. In both human patients and the C3H/HeJ mouse model, the study applied high-throughput TCRbeta sequencing to look at T cell clonal expansion in alopecia areata. Human TCRbeta sequencing covered scalp tissue and sorted CD4+ and CD8+ peripheral blood T cells from patchy and totalis/universalis alopecia areata patients and healthy controls. Tofacitinib-treated patients had biopsies at baseline and at 4 and 24 weeks of treatment, with a later scalp biopsy in several patients. Clonality in the scalp was compared among normal scalp (n=4), patchy alopecia areata scalp (n=8), and alopecia totalis/universalis scalp (n=8). The RNA source kit depended on sample type: the PAXgene miRNA kit for fixed scalp, the miRNeasy kit for PBMCs, and the RNeasy kit for mouse skin. Amplification of TCRbeta CDR3 regions was done by immunoSEQ multiplex PCR using 35 Vbeta forward primers and 13 Jbeta reverse primers.

Spanning cysteine to phenylalanine, the CDR3 consists of 15 amino acids. Left in the record is the CDR3 DNA by itself, 45 bases read in frame from the first base. From the germline V gene, CDR1 is SNHLY and CDR2 is FYNNEI. From V the trimming removes 5 bases and from J it removes 3 bases, while the gene matches leave 3 bases of the junction unaccounted for. With regard to this clone: This receptor's antigen is unknown. Base qualities are missing; no much larger clone stands one base away.

Library creation used the immunoSEQ multiplex PCR assay. RNA was extracted from all samples and reverse transcribed into cDNA, which served as template for TCR sequencing. First-strand cDNA was synthesized with SuperScript III using a 2:1 mix of oligo-dT and random hexamers. Amplification bias was assessed with a synthetic immune receptor repertoire, and residual bias was removed computationally. In the authors' own workflow: Raw reads were preprocessed for error removal, and CDR3 was defined according to IMGT conventions as running from the conserved cysteine to phenylalanine. Clonality was computed as 1 minus the Shannon entropy, with the entropy normalized by log2 of the number of productive unique TCRs. Whether scalp clones were CD4 or CD8 was inferred by matching scalp TCRbeta sequences against CD4 and CD8 repertoires sorted from blood. This immuneACCESS table, as held by TCRdb, lists in-frame sequences with V and J called but not all clones. Of the missing ones, under half trace to an unresolved V gene in checked studies; the others have no known cause. Clone size and V and J calls were adopted from that table, with D and trimming inferred from the DNA. The sample includes about 210,000 clones, with roughly 44% observed a single time. Together, the top ten hold approximately 2.4% of the sample.

This specimen's treatment or condition label, interpreted: oral pan-JAK inhibitor, 5-10 mg twice daily. Lesional scalp punch biopsies and peripheral blood were obtained from alopecia areata patients. PBMCs were isolated by density centrifugation and stained for CD3, CD4 and CD8, and CD4+ and CD8+ T cells were sorted on a FACSAria. Points the paper makes about the study in general: Higher clonality and more expanded CD8+ clones were observed in lesional scalp than in normal scalp, particularly in alopecia totalis/universalis, a finding suggestive of antigenic drive. Because the treated cohort was small and had just a single nonresponder, larger studies are needed to establish links between baseline CD8+ expansion and response. Many expanded lesional clones persisted in scalp and blood during tofacitinib treatment, which may partly explain relapse after stopping treatment. Scalp clonality and the number of expanded CD8+ clones among the top 100 scalp clones were significantly decreased by tofacitinib. Shared TCR sequences between patients were less evident than in mice, which may be partly attributable to HLA diversity in the patient population. Resident alphabeta T cells in normal human skin are also sequenced, complicating scalp TCR repertoire analysis, unlike mouse skin dominated by gammadelta T cells.

The rearranged segments are TRBV2 and TRBJ2-5, with TRBD2 identical over 13 junction bases. This TCR was sampled from a human donor with alopecia areata. The starting material was CD4+ T cells sorted from blood, obtained at roughly week 36, from a patient treated with tofacitinib. The CDR3 reads CASSPGLAGEETQYF. The DNA is TGTGCCAGCAGTCCCGGACTAGCGGGAGAAGAGACCCAGTACTTC.